Listed below are T cell receptor beta chains from one sample, sequenced in a study of T cell responses to AZD1222 COVID-19 vaccine. Only in-frame clones appear in the TCRdb table, and some are missing; sequencing was by immunoSEQ multiplex PCR. The top ten hold more than 8% of the sample, which has more than 110,000 clones, approximately 94% seen once. The material sequenced was peripheral blood, taken on day 0 of AZD1222 vaccination. The receptors originated from an adult in good health. Both conserved end residues are part of each CDR3. Each record gives: J gene, D gene, clone size, V gene, CDR3 protein, CDR3 DNA. A D gene is named only where the DNA matches it firmly. Clone size is not always given. Where it is, it says once, few, many or a class for expanded clones.

>TRBJ1-4|.|once|TRBV7-9
CASSFPGRSPNEKLFF
TGTGCCAGCAGCTTTCCAGGACGGTCGCCTAATGAAAAACTGTTTTTT
>TRBJ2-1|TRBD2|.|TRBV19
CASSLGRGAGNEQFF
TGTGCCAGTAGCTTGGGGCGGGGGGCCGGCAATGAGCAGTTCTTC
>TRBJ2-7|.|.|TRBV5-1
CASSLTSNEQYF
TGCGCCAGCAGCTTGACTAGTAACGAGCAGTACTTC
>TRBJ1-3|.|.|TRBV2
CASSALSPDSGNTIYF
TGTGCCAGCAGTGCACTGTCTCCGGACTCTGGAAACACCATATATTTT
>TRBJ2-1|.|.|TRBV2
CASSEGTAYNEQFF
TGTGCCAGCAGTGAAGGGACAGCTTACAATGAGCAGTTCTTC
>TRBJ1-1|TRBD1|.|TRBV30
CAWDATGRAFF
TGTGCCTGGGACGCGACAGGGAGGGCTTTCTTT
>TRBJ2-3|.|.|TRBV3-1/TRBV3-2
CASSQRGLTTDTQYF
TGTGCCAGCAGCCAAAGGGGACTTACCACAGATACGCAGTATTTT
>TRBJ1-6|.|.|TRBV27
CASSSRPNTITLHF
TGTGCCAGCAGTTCCCGTCCCAACACGATTACCCTCCACTTT
>TRBJ1-1|.|.|TRBV3-1/TRBV3-2
CASSQEVLRGSTEAFF
TGTGCCAGCAGCCAAGAGGTATTACGGGGGTCCACTGAAGCTTTCTTT
>TRBJ1-2|TRBD1|.|TRBV20-1
CSAWTGDGYTF
TGCAGTGCTTGGACAGGGGATGGCTACACCTTC
>TRBJ2-3|.|.|TRBV7-3
CASSLTGLDTQYF
TGTGCCAGCAGCTTAACTGGGCTAGATACGCAGTATTTT
>TRBJ1-2|.|.|TRBV5-6
CASSLARAQGGYTF
TGTGCCAGCAGCTTGGCCAGAGCCCAGGGTGGCTACACCTTC
>TRBJ2-6|.|.|TRBV6-5
CATVDRGSGANVLTF
TGTGCCACCGTAGATCGGGGATCTGGGGCCAACGTCCTGACTTTC
>TRBJ1-2|.|once|TRBV4-2
CASSQDTRGKANYGYTF
TGTGCCAGCAGCCAAGATACTAGGGGGAAAGCTAACTATGGCTACACCTTC
>TRBJ1-6|.|.|TRBV7-8
CASSPRQNKNSPLHF
TGTGCCAGCAGCCCCCGACAGAACAAAAATTCACCCCTCCACTTT
>TRBJ2-2|TRBD2|.|TRBV3-1/TRBV3-2
CASSLTIPRGDTGELFF
TGTGCCAGCAGCCTCACAATTCCGCGGGGGGACACCGGGGAGCTGTTTTTT
>TRBJ2-7|.|.|TRBV3-1/TRBV3-2
CASSPGIGQNYEQYF
TGTGCCAGCAGCCCGGGGATAGGGCAGAACTACGAGCAGTACTTC
>TRBJ1-2|.|.|TRBV18
CASSPPDRHRNYGYTF
TGTGCCAGCTCACCACCGGACAGACATCGCAACTATGGCTACACCTTC
>TRBJ2-7|.|once|TRBV11-3
CASSLEYEQYF
TGTGCCAGCAGCTTGGAGTATGAGCAGTACTTC
>TRBJ2-2|TRBD1|.|TRBV7-3
CASSLQGSGELFF
TGTGCCAGCAGCCTACAGGGGTCCGGGGAGCTGTTTTTT
>TRBJ2-7|.|.|TRBV11-3
CASSLVRKQAGHSYEQYF
TGTGCCAGCAGCTTAGTAAGGAAGCAGGCAGGTCACTCCTACGAGCAGTACTTC
>TRBJ2-1|TRBD1|.|TRBV9
CASSAQTGTYNEQFF
TGTGCCAGCAGCGCGCAGACAGGGACCTACAATGAGCAGTTCTTC
>TRBJ2-7|TRBD1|once|TRBV5-4
CASSLDRGDYEQYF
TGTGCCAGCAGCTTGGACAGGGGAGACTACGAGCAGTACTTC
>TRBJ2-3|TRBD1|.|TRBV4-1
CASLRTGISTDTQYF
TGCGCCAGCCTCCGGACAGGGATAAGCACAGATACGCAGTATTTT
>TRBJ1-6|.|.|TRBV27
CATAPAGVSPLHF
TGTGCCACCGCTCCCGCGGGGGTATCACCCCTCCACTTT
>TRBJ2-7|.|.|TRBV6-5
CASTVGPYEQYF
TGTGCCAGCACCGTCGGACCCTACGAGCAGTACTTC
>TRBJ1-1|.|.|TRBV18
CASSPPSQENTEAFF
TGTGCCAGCTCACCACCGTCCCAAGAGAACACTGAAGCTTTCTTT
>TRBJ2-7|.|.|TRBV9
CASSVGGTLSYEQYF
TGTGCCAGCAGCGTAGGAGGGACGTTGTCCTACGAGCAGTACTTC
>TRBJ1-1|.|few|TRBV4-3
CASSQAGNTEAFF
TGCGCCAGCAGCCAAGCGGGGAACACTGAAGCTTTCTTT
>TRBJ1-6|.|.|TRBV19
CASSIQVQLNSPLHF
TGTGCCAGTAGTATCCAGGTCCAGCTTAATTCACCCCTCCACTTT
>TRBJ2-1|.|.|TRBV2
CASSEIGNNEQFF
TGTGCCAGCAGTGAAATCGGAAACAATGAGCAGTTCTTC
>TRBJ1-6|TRBD1|.|TRBV6-2/TRBV6-3
CASSGQGALGSPLHF
TGTGCCAGCAGCGGACAGGGGGCTTTGGGTTCACCCCTCCACTTT